Listed here is a single T cell receptor (beta chain). The V and J ends lost 6 bases and 1 base respectively, with 16 bases between them. CDR1 is SQVTM and CDR2 is ANQGSEA in the germline V gene. The CDR3 extends over 14 amino acids. In the study's own analysis: Reference gene primers were amplified, and this amplification served to estimate nucleated cell counts. Only in-frame clones appear in the TCRdb table, and some are missing; sequencing was by immunoSEQ multiplex PCR. The DNA gave D and trimming, while V, J and clone size come from that table. The top ten hold about a tenth of the sample, which has some 260,000 clones, 75% to 90% seen once. The sample originates from a study of blood T cell repertoires in COVID-19. Overall study: T cells, B-cell-depleted T cells, or PBMCs provided the cDNA or gDNA that served as material.

One Seattle source followed patients from active infection through their disease course. The chain has TRBV29-1 and TRBJ2-7, with a tentative D call TRBD2 (5 bases). The sequenced sample consisted of peripheral blood. The clonotype comes from a woman aged 65 to 85 with COVID-19, enrolled during active disease. The CDR3 coding sequence is TGCAGCGTAGCGGACGGATCTTCTTCCTACGAGCAGTACTTC. It specifies CSVADGSSSYEQYF.